This T cell receptor beta chain is drawn from a study of T cells in tuberculosis (dated by TCRdb to 2016 to 2019). Background for the entire study: The study combined CD1B tetramers and high-throughput TCR immunosequencing to characterize T cells specific for the mycobacterial lipid antigen glucose monomycolate (GMM). IGRA-negative adolescents, IGRA-positive adolescents with latent tuberculosis and adults with active tuberculosis, about 9 per group, were compared in a South African clinical cohort. PBMC from active tuberculosis patients were archived either before standard anti-tuberculosis treatment began or within 7 days of the start of that treatment. Results and caveats for the whole study, not just this receptor: The smaller NN-distances were partly driven by shorter CDR3-alpha lengths in active tuberculosis patients, and the difference for TCR-beta did not reach statistical significance. A classifier using the diverse GMM-specific repertoire reached approximately 90% accuracy (AUROC around 0.9), compared with around 68% accuracy using GEM motif frequencies. Active tuberculosis TCR-alpha repertoires showed smaller mean NN-distances to GMM-specific TCRs than IGRA-negative controls, suggesting clonal expansion of these TCRs. Clinical samples were selected based on which cryopreserved specimens were available, and the active tuberculosis cases were adults whereas the controls were adolescents.

As concerns this clone: Which antigen it targets is not known. One base away there is no much larger clone; base qualities are not given.

From the cysteine up to the phenylalanine, the CDR3 has a length of 16 residues. The entry retains the CDR3 DNA only, 48 bases that are in frame from base 1. As encoded in the germline V gene, CDR1 is MNHEY while CDR2 is SVGAGI. V ends up 0 bases short and J 5 bases short, with an unmatched junction base count of 9. The immunoSEQ multiplex PCR assay was used to generate TCR libraries, with TCR-beta and/or TCR-alpha/delta assays applied to each sample. Amplified TCR libraries were sequenced on the Illumina high-throughput platform. In the authors' own workflow: Clustering and dimensionality reduction relied on pairwise TCRdist distances among GMM-specific receptors from T cells that were either sorted ex vivo or expanded in vitro. Each clinical repertoire received a mean NN-distance score, defined as the average TCRdist to the nearest 10% of tetramer-positive reference sequences. GEM TCR motif frequency was calculated as the fraction of unique TCRs that matched known GEM sequences in V/J usage and CDR3 length. Active tuberculosis was classified by linear discriminant analysis with leave-one-out cross-validation, implemented in scikit-learn. In TCRdb, the immuneACCESS table is reduced to in-frame sequences with V and J assigned. These tables do not hold every clone; where another copy was compared, an unresolved V gene accounts for under half, and the others remain unexplained. That table furnishes V, J and clone size, whereas the DNA furnished D and trimming. The sample records about 10,000 clones, around 94% of which are singletons. Under 15% of the sample belongs to the ten largest clones.

The patients with active tuberculosis were newly diagnosed, HIV-seronegative South African adults aged 18 years or older. Active tuberculosis was confirmed by positive sputum smear microscopy and/or positive M. tuberculosis culture. Unsorted cryopreserved PBMC were immunosequenced, covering on average approximately 100,000 T cells per clinical donor. The sequencing sample was made of PBMCs. The TCR originated in an adult with tuberculosis. Recombination linked TRBV6-5 to TRBJ1-2, with TRBD1 identical over 7 junction bases. The DNA sequence is given as TGTGCCAGCAGTTACTCTGTTACAGGGGCAGGATATGGCTACACCTTC. It codes for CASSYSVTGAGYGYTF.